Following are 31 T cell receptor beta chains from one sample sequenced in a study of blood T cells in healthy people across ages. The use of a sample-barcoded 5' primer and a J-beta primer mix characterized a second PCR of roughly 6 to 11 cycles. TCRdb re-called the 5' RACE reads through MiXCR, storing one row per CDR3 protein. The sample consists of around 940,000 distinct CDR3 sequences, about 51% of them appearing once. Sequenced: blood. These receptors originate from a woman aged 55-69 years in good health.

J is TRBJ2-6 and V is TRBV7-3; D remains ambiguous. This CDR3 has 15 residues. Trimming stripped 0 bases from V and 4 bases from J, with 7 bases between. CDR1 SGHTA and CDR2 FQGTGA come from the germline V gene. Here the CDR3 reads CASSLTRRGANVLTF. The CDR3 DNA is TGTGCCAGCAGCTTAACAAGACGGGGGGCCAACGTCCTGACTTTC.

This clonotype was found once. The junction shows a germline mismatch at one end, possibly a read error. V gene TRBV11-2 combines with J gene TRBJ2-1; D unclear. The DNA end is more similar to TRBJ2-7, so the J call may be wrong. Germline CDR1 is SGHAT and CDR2 is FQNNGV. The CDR3 has 13 amino acids. CDR3 bases: TGTGCCGGCAGCTTAGATAGGGAAAACGAGCAGTACTTC. It encodes CAGSLDRENEQYF.

This clonotype has just a few counts. This chain uses TRBV3-1 with TRBJ2-7; D remains ambiguous. The V end was cut by 6 bases, the J end by 2 bases, with 11 bases between. The length of the CDR3 is 13 residues. Germline V lookup: CDR1 LGHDT, CDR2 YNNKEL (reference sequence). The CDR3 region is CASSRPNPYEQYF. CDR3 coding DNA: TGTGCCAGCAGTAGGCCCAATCCCTACGAGCAGTACTTC.

V gene TRBV6-2 or TRBV6-3 combines with J gene TRBJ2-7, with a weak D call TRBD2 (5 bases). The CDR3 has 15 amino acids. Germline loops: CDR1 MNHEY, CDR2 SVGEGT. Trimming cost V 5 bases and J 7 bases, with 21 bases left between them. This chain's CDR3 is CASSLTGSTRGEQYF. CDR3 bases: TGTGCCAGCAGTCTTACCGGGTCCACAAGAGGGGAGCAGTACTTC.

J is TRBJ2-3 and V is TRBV11-2; 8 nucleotides align to TRBD2. The CDR3 spans 18 residues. Per germline, CDR1 SGHAT and CDR2 FQNNGV. Trimming at V came to 1 base and at J to 1 base, leaving 10 bases not matched to a gene. The DNA for the CDR3 is TGTGCCAGCAGCTTAGTACTGGCTAGCGGGTCCGGCACAGATACGCAGTATTTT. Translating gives CASSLVLASGSGTDTQYF.

The chain uses TRBV7-2 and TRBJ1-5; TRBD1 agrees at 8 bases. From germline, CDR1 is SGHTA and CDR2 FQGNSA. The CDR3 runs to 15 residues. The V segment lost 6 bases and the J segment 6 bases; nucleotides outside the gene matches: 10. As DNA, the CDR3 is TGTGCCAGCAGAACCCAAACAGGGGGGGGTCAGCCCCAGCATTTT. This encodes CASRTQTGGGQPQHF.

This clonotype came up a few times. The rearrangement links TRBV29-1 to TRBJ1-1, with D maybe TRBD1 (6 bases). From germline, CDR1 is SQVTM and CDR2 ANQGSEA. The ends were cut back, 4 bases at V and 0 bases at J, with 12 bases in the middle. CDR3 length: 14 residues. CDR3 amino acids: CSVGPRGMNTEAFF. In DNA form, the CDR3 reads TGCAGCGTTGGCCCCAGGGGAATGAACACTGAAGCTTTCTTT.

This clonotype has just one count. The rearrangement uses TRBV21-1 and TRBJ1-6; whether TRBD1, the table's D call, matches the DNA was not checked. TRBV21-1 is noted as a pseudogene. This CDR3 spans 14 amino acids. CDR3 DNA sequence: TGTGCCAGCACGGACAGGGAAGATAATTCACCCCTCCACTTT. Translation gives CASTDREDNSPLHF.

As to this clonotype: Germline and junction disagree at one end, which may indicate a read error. The chain uses TRBV27 and TRBJ2-1; D possibly corresponds to TRBD1 (6 bases). Looked up from germline, CDR1 is MNHEY and CDR2 is SMNVEV (reference sequence). The CDR3 extends over 15 amino acids. CDR3 residues: CASSPPDSPTNERFF. CDR3 sequence (DNA): TGTGCCAGCAGTCCTCCGGACAGCCCGACCAATGAGCGGTTCTTC.

The chain links TRBV29-1 to TRBJ1-2; 8 bases fit TRBD1. The CDR3 covers 14 residues. The V segment lost 2 bases and the J segment 1 base; nucleotides outside the gene matches: 3. Germline values: CDR1 SQVTM, CDR2 ANQGSEA. The CDR3 loop is CSVELGQDNYGYTF. CDR3 in DNA: TGCAGCGTTGAACTGGGACAGGATAACTATGGCTACACCTTC.

This clonotype was counted a few times. The V and J genes are TRBV7-9 and TRBJ2-5; perhaps TRBD2 as D (5 bases). This CDR3 comprises 15 residues. The V end lost 4 bases, the J end lost 2 bases, and 14 bases lay between the germline ends. From germline, CDR1 is SEHNR and CDR2 FQNEAQ (reference sequence). CDR3 residues: CASSSKRNTQETQYF. For the CDR3, the DNA is TGTGCCAGCAGCTCCAAGCGGAATACACAAGAGACCCAGTACTTC.

This chain joins TRBV3-1 and TRBJ2-7; perhaps TRBD1 as D (5 bases). Trimming left V 1 base short and J 2 bases short, with 12 bases between. Looked up from germline, CDR1 is LGHDT and CDR2 is YNNKEL (reference sequence). The CDR3 runs 15 residues. The DNA of the CDR3 is TGTGCCAGCAGCCAAGGCTCGAGCAGGGCCTACGAGCAGTACTTC. It yields the protein CASSQGSSRAYEQYF.

This chain connects TRBV5-1 to TRBJ2-1; 11 nucleotides line up with TRBD1. J gave up 2 bases and V 4 bases, and 8 bases lay outside the gene matches. This CDR3 spans 17 amino acids. From germline, CDR1 is SGHRS and CDR2 YFSETQ. CDR3 in DNA: TGCGCCAGCAGCACCGAACCGGGACAGGGGGCCTACAATGAGCAGTTCTTC. Translating it yields CASSTEPGQGAYNEQFF.

The rearrangement uses TRBV7-8 and TRBJ2-7; TRBD2 agrees at 7 bases. Unmatched junction bases numbered 9, after V lost 4 bases and J lost 3 bases. Germline-derived CDR1 and CDR2 are SGHVS and FQNEAQ. This CDR3 is 15 amino acids long. CDR3 region: CASSSRLASLYEQYF. DNA for the CDR3: TGTGCCAGCAGCTCACGACTAGCCTCCCTCTACGAGCAGTACTTC.

J is TRBJ2-1 and V is TRBV4-3; D unclear. This CDR3 is built from 15 residues. Trimming removed 4 bases at V and 0 bases at J, with 10 bases between. Germline V gene sequence: CDR1 LGHNA, CDR2 YSLEER. The CDR3 nucleotides read TGCGCCAGCAGCCCGAGACATAGCTCCTACAATGAGCAGTTCTTC. Translating gives CASSPRHSSYNEQFF.

The genes are TRBV6-6 and TRBJ2-7; 13 positions agree with TRBD2. The J call may be wrong; the DNA end is better matched by TRBJ2-5. Germline CDR1 and CDR2: MNHNY and SVGAGI (reference sequence). The CDR3 covers 17 residues. The CDR3 reads CASSYSTSGRARETQYF. The CDR3 region has the DNA TGTGCCAGCAGTTACAGTACTAGCGGGAGGGCTCGAGAGACCCAGTACTTC.

The chain recombines TRBV12-3 or TRBV12-4 with TRBJ1-1; D unresolved. V was clipped by 6 bases and J by 1 base, with 9 bases between them. This CDR3 region has 13 residues. The CDR3 DNA sequence: TGTGCCAGCAGAAAGCCAGGGAACACTGAAGCTTTCTTT. This translates into CASRKPGNTEAFF.

The chain recombines TRBV3-1 with TRBJ2-3; TRBD2 agrees at 7 bases. The junction had 15 bases not matched to a gene; V was cut back by 4 bases and J by 5 bases. This CDR3 has 17 residues. Germline lookup yields CDR1 LGHDT and CDR2 YNNKEL (reference sequence). The CDR3 reads CASSPELRASGGDTQYF. CDR3 DNA: TGTGCCAGCAGCCCCGAACTCCGGGCCTCGGGAGGAGATACGCAGTATTTT.

In this sample, this clonotype turned up many times. V is TRBV4-1 and J is TRBJ2-1; 7 bases match TRBD2. Germline loops: CDR1 MGHRA, CDR2 YSYEKL. J gave up 3 bases and V 4 bases, and 6 bases lay outside the gene matches. This CDR3 contains 15 residues. The CDR3 here is CASSLGRGNYNEQFF. The CDR3, as DNA: TGCGCCAGCAGCCTGGGGCGGGGGAACTACAATGAGCAGTTCTTC.

The gene calls are TRBV20-1 and TRBJ2-5, with D possibly matching TRBD2 (6 bases). This CDR3 is built from 13 residues. The V gene's germline CDR1 is DFQATT and CDR2 SNEGSKA (reference sequence). V was trimmed by 3 bases and J by 8 bases, leaving 16 bases between them. For the CDR3, the DNA is TGCAGTGCTAGGGAGCGGGCCCCTCTCACCCAGTACTTC. Its translation is CSARERAPLTQYF.

This clonotype is a singleton in its sample. This chain uses TRBV7-2 with TRBJ2-6; no clear D gene. This CDR3 spans 17 amino acids. Trimming shortened V by 1 base and J by 2 bases, and 12 bases separated the two germline ends. Per germline, CDR1 SGHTA and CDR2 FQGNSA. CDR3 protein: CASSLGPRVAGANVLTF. The CDR3, as DNA: TGTGCCAGCAGCTTAGGCCCCCGGGTAGCTGGGGCCAACGTCCTGACTTTC.

Worth noting for this clonotype: Sequence at one end of the junction differs from germline and may be a read error. V and J are TRBV20-1 and TRBJ1-2, with 10 bases matching TRBD1. This CDR3 is 14 amino acids long. Germline V lookup: CDR1 DFQATT, CDR2 SNEGSKA (reference sequence). This chain's CDR3 is CSAETGTGVPGHTF. The CDR3 region has the DNA TGCAGTGCTGAAACCGGGACAGGGGTCCCTGGCCACACCTTC.

This clonotype was counted a single time. V is TRBV9 and J is TRBJ2-7, with TRBD2 as a possible D gene (6 bases). Germline CDR1 and CDR2: SGDLS and YYNGEE. The CDR3 sequence is 16 residues long. Trimming removed 0 bases from V and 0 bases from J, with 13 bases in between. The CDR3 protein is CASSVGAGQPSYEQYF. The CDR3 DNA is TGTGCCAGCAGCGTAGGGGCGGGGCAGCCCTCCTACGAGCAGTACTTC.

This chain links TRBV3-1 with TRBJ2-3; D not resolved. The germline CDR1 and CDR2 sequences are LGHDT and YNNKEL (reference sequence). Trimming took off 10 bases at V and 1 base at J, with 18 bases between the two ends. This CDR3 has 15 amino acids. The CDR3 bases are TGTGCCACACAACTCGGACCCCTCCGCACAGATACGCAGTATTTT. This gives the protein CATQLGPLRTDTQYF.

The sample holds a few counts of this clonotype. The chain combines TRBV6-5 with TRBJ2-3; 14 nucleotides match TRBD2. The length of the CDR3 is 17 residues. The V gene's germline CDR1 is MNHEY and CDR2 SVGAGI. V shed 2 bases, J shed 6 bases, and the junction held 7 bases outside the gene matches. CDR3 in amino acids: CASSYAGTSGSLDTQYF. DNA of the CDR3: TGTGCCAGCAGTTACGCAGGGACTAGCGGGAGTTTGGATACGCAGTATTTT.

J is TRBJ2-1 and V is TRBV6-5, with 7 bases lining up with TRBD2. This CDR3 has 16 amino acids. The junction had 6 bases not matched to a gene; V was cut back by 0 bases and J by 4 bases. Germline assignment: CDR1 MNHEY and CDR2 SVGAGI. CDR3 amino acids: CASSYSAGEWYNEQFF. The CDR3 region has the DNA TGTGCCAGCAGTTACTCGGCGGGAGAGTGGTACAATGAGCAGTTCTTC.

The rearrangement links TRBV28 to TRBJ2-1, with D possibly called TRBD1 or TRBD2 (5 bases each). The CDR3 has 16 residues. V gave up 2 bases and J gave up 9 bases, with 20 bases separating them. Looked up from germline, CDR1 is MDHEN and CDR2 is SYDVKM. For the CDR3, the DNA is TGTGCCAGCAGTTTAGTAGGGGACCATCCATTAGGTGAGCAGTTCTTC. This translates into CASSLVGDHPLGEQFF. The full variable domain, in which reference TRBV28 and TRBJ2-1 provide the parts outside the CDR3, is DVKVTQSSRYLVKRTGEKVFLECVQDMDHENMFWYRQDPGLGLRLIYFSYDVKMKEKGDIPEGYSVSREKKERFSLILESASTNQTSMYLCASSLVGDHPLGEQFFGPGTRLTVL.

This chain connects TRBV28 to TRBJ2-5, with 9 bases matching TRBD2. Near its end, the DNA agrees better with TRBJ2-7, so the J call may be wrong. The CDR3 has 15 amino acids. Per germline, CDR1 MDHEN and CDR2 SYDVKM. The CDR3 coding sequence is TGTGCCAGCAGTTTCTCCGGGACTAGCCGCTACGAGCAGTACTTC. Translated, it gives CASSFSGTSRYEQYF.

This clonotype has more than one count but fewer than ten. The chain links TRBV6-5 to TRBJ2-5; possibly TRBD2 for D (6 bases). The germline V gene encodes CDR1 MNHEY and CDR2 SVGAGI. V lost 1 base to trimming and J lost 5 bases, with 11 bases between them. The CDR3 sequence is 14 residues long. DNA of the CDR3: TGTGCCAGCAGTTACTGGGGGGATCACGAGACCCAGTACTTC. It is translated as CASSYWGDHETQYF.

Only a few counts were recorded for this clonotype. The rearrangement joins TRBV7-9 to TRBJ2-3, with TRBD2 matching over 12 bases. Trimming cost V 5 bases and J 3 bases; bases outside gene matches: 6. The CDR3 has 16 amino acids. Germline V gene lookup returns CDR1 SEHNR and CDR2 FQNEAQ (reference sequence). CDR3 sequence: CASSPSSGRGTDTQYF. In DNA form, the CDR3 reads TGTGCCAGCAGCCCCTCTAGCGGGAGGGGAACAGATACGCAGTATTTT.

V gene TRBV6-6 combines with J gene TRBJ2-5, with D perhaps being TRBD1 or TRBD2 (5 bases each). V was clipped by 4 bases and J by 9 bases, with 15 bases between them. The CDR3 spans 13 residues. The germline V gene encodes CDR1 MNHNY and CDR2 SVGAGI (reference sequence). The CDR3 nucleotides are TGTGCCAGCAGTTCCGGGACCCCCTGGGCCCAGTACTTC. As protein: CASSSGTPWAQYF.